The rows below give T cell receptor beta chains drawn from one sample of a study of cytomegalovirus exposure and HLA in healthy donors. Clones were sequenced by immunoSEQ multiplex PCR, and TCRdb holds only the in-frame ones, with some missing. Among around 150,000 clones listed, more than 65% were seen once. The sample comprised PBMCs. The source is a man between 25 and 39 years old in good health and CMV-seropositive. Both conserved end residues are part of each CDR3. The order of the fields is V gene, D gene, J gene, CDR3 protein. The D gene is left open where the match is weak.

v_call: TRBV2; d_call: TRBD2; j_call: TRBJ2-1; cdr3_aa: CASTSGRAAEQFF
v_call: TRBV5-1; d_call: -; j_call: TRBJ2-7; cdr3_aa: CASSLFGEQYF
v_call: TRBV27; d_call: -; j_call: TRBJ2-7; cdr3_aa: CASSLSLAGEQYF
v_call: TRBV6-1; d_call: TRBD2; j_call: TRBJ2-5; cdr3_aa: CASSEGSGRRFRETQYF
v_call: TRBV19; d_call: -; j_call: TRBJ2-5; cdr3_aa: CASSIRGSEAIGETQYF
v_call: TRBV25-1; d_call: TRBD1; j_call: TRBJ1-6; cdr3_aa: CASSPGQGHSPLHF
v_call: TRBV15; d_call: -; j_call: TRBJ1-4; cdr3_aa: CATSRDGGGLNEKLFF
v_call: TRBV7-9; d_call: TRBD2; j_call: TRBJ2-5; cdr3_aa: CASSLSTGTRTPHQYF
v_call: TRBV2; d_call: -; j_call: TRBJ2-7; cdr3_aa: CASSEQASSYEQYF
v_call: TRBV5-4; d_call: -; j_call: TRBJ2-3; cdr3_aa: CASSSTGGSTDTQYF
v_call: TRBV5-1; d_call: -; j_call: TRBJ1-4; cdr3_aa: CASSLQGRTSSPTNEKLFF
v_call: TRBV27; d_call: TRBD2; j_call: TRBJ2-3; cdr3_aa: CASSLLAGAIRDTQYF
v_call: TRBV4-1; d_call: -; j_call: TRBJ1-5; cdr3_aa: CASSQNPDSPQPQHF
v_call: TRBV5-1; d_call: -; j_call: TRBJ1-6; cdr3_aa: CASSPPGGAGSPLHF
v_call: TRBV4-1; d_call: TRBD1; j_call: TRBJ1-4; cdr3_aa: CASSQMGQGREKLFF
v_call: TRBV27; d_call: -; j_call: TRBJ2-7; cdr3_aa: CASSHGGGGYEQYF
v_call: TRBV7-9; d_call: -; j_call: TRBJ1-1; cdr3_aa: CASSSPGHRNTEAFF
v_call: TRBV6-5; d_call: -; j_call: TRBJ1-2; cdr3_aa: CASSYEGGDGYTF
v_call: TRBV27; d_call: -; j_call: TRBJ1-1; cdr3_aa: CASSFRGLNTEAFF
v_call: TRBV29-1; d_call: -; j_call: TRBJ1-5; cdr3_aa: CSVARGFNQPQHF